A selection of T cell receptor beta chains follows, all from one sample in a study of beta chain features in type 1 diabetes. TCRdb keeps only in-frame clones here, not all; method: immunoSEQ multiplex PCR. The table shows around 58,000 clones, with around three fifths occurring only once. The specimen sequenced was Tregs from blood. These TCRs come from a woman aged 18-29 years in good health. The CDR3 runs from the conserved cysteine through the conserved F or W. Fields, in order: CDR3 DNA, CDR3 protein, J gene, V gene, clone size, D gene. The D gene is left open where the match is weak. Some rows have no size entry. The others give once, few or many, or a class for an expanded clone.

CDR3 DNA: TGCGCCAGCAGCTCTCCTCCTAGAAGCGAGACCCAGTACTTC
CDR3 protein: CASSSPPRSETQYF
J gene: TRBJ2-5
V gene: TRBV5-1
clone size: NA
D gene: NA

CDR3 DNA: TGTGCCAGCAGCTTAAGTAGTCACACCGGGGAGCTGTTTTTT
CDR3 protein: CASSLSSHTGELFF
J gene: TRBJ2-2
V gene: TRBV13
clone size: NA
D gene: NA

CDR3 DNA: TGTGCCAGCAGCTTACAGGGTTTTTATTCCTATGGCTACACCTTC
CDR3 protein: CASSLQGFYSYGYTF
J gene: TRBJ1-2
V gene: TRBV11-2
clone size: NA
D gene: NA

CDR3 DNA: TGTGCCAGCAGCTCCGGGACTACGGCTAGTCCGGGGGAAGAGACCCAGTACTTC
CDR3 protein: CASSSGTTASPGEETQYF
J gene: TRBJ2-5
V gene: TRBV5-4
clone size: NA
D gene: TRBD2

CDR3 DNA: TGTGCCACCGACAGACCGACGAACACCGGGGAGCTGTTTTTT
CDR3 protein: CATDRPTNTGELFF
J gene: TRBJ2-2
V gene: TRBV18
clone size: NA
D gene: NA

CDR3 DNA: TGTGCCAGCAGTGGCGGGTTCCGCCCTGAAGCTTTCTTT
CDR3 protein: CASSGGFRPEAFF
J gene: TRBJ1-1
V gene: TRBV6-1
clone size: few
D gene: NA

CDR3 DNA: TGCGCCAGCAGTGGGGGACTTCACACTGAAGCTTTCTTT
CDR3 protein: CASSGGLHTEAFF
J gene: TRBJ1-1
V gene: TRBV10-1
clone size: NA
D gene: NA

CDR3 DNA: TGTGCCAGCAGCCGGAGGGAGCAGGACTCGATGTTTTTT
CDR3 protein: CASSRREQDSMFF
J gene: TRBJ1-4
V gene: TRBV4-2
clone size: NA
D gene: NA

CDR3 DNA: TGCGCCAGCAGCTATTCCGGGGGGTACTACAATGAGCAGTTCTTC
CDR3 protein: CASSYSGGYYNEQFF
J gene: TRBJ2-1
V gene: TRBV5-1
clone size: NA
D gene: TRBD2

CDR3 DNA: TGTGCCAGCAGCCTCCGTCCGAACACTGAAGCTTTCTTT
CDR3 protein: CASSLRPNTEAFF
J gene: TRBJ1-1
V gene: TRBV13
clone size: few
D gene: NA

CDR3 DNA: TGCGCCAGCAGCTTGGGGCCGACGGGGAGCACAGATACGCAGTATTTT
CDR3 protein: CASSLGPTGSTDTQYF
J gene: TRBJ2-3
V gene: TRBV5-1
clone size: few
D gene: NA

CDR3 DNA: TGTGCCAGCGGACCACAGGGGACTCTTAACTATGGCTACACCTTC
CDR3 protein: CASGPQGTLNYGYTF
J gene: TRBJ1-2
V gene: TRBV5-5
clone size: few
D gene: TRBD1

CDR3 DNA: TGTGCCAGCAGAGTAACGGTGTACACTGAAGCTTTCTTT
CDR3 protein: CASRVTVYTEAFF
J gene: TRBJ1-1
V gene: TRBV7-2
clone size: few
D gene: NA

CDR3 DNA: TGTGCCAGCAGGGAGACAGGGATGGGTGGCACTGAAGCTTTCTTT
CDR3 protein: CASRETGMGGTEAFF
J gene: TRBJ1-1
V gene: TRBV6-6
clone size: NA
D gene: TRBD1

CDR3 DNA: TGTGCCAGCAGCTTAGATGGGGGGGCCTACAATGAGCAGTTCTTC
CDR3 protein: CASSLDGGAYNEQFF
J gene: TRBJ2-1
V gene: TRBV7-2
clone size: few
D gene: TRBD2

CDR3 DNA: TGTGCCAGCAGCTCGTACAGGAAGAACAATGAGCAGTTCTTC
CDR3 protein: CASSSYRKNNEQFF
J gene: TRBJ2-1
V gene: TRBV7-6
clone size: NA
D gene: NA

CDR3 DNA: TGTGCCTGCCCTTCGAGAGCGGGAGCGGAGACCCAGTACTTC
CDR3 protein: CACPSRAGAETQYF
J gene: TRBJ2-5
V gene: TRBV30
clone size: NA
D gene: TRBD2

CDR3 DNA: TGCGCCAGCAGCCAACAGGGGTACTATGGCTACACCTTC
CDR3 protein: CASSQQGYYGYTF
J gene: TRBJ1-2
V gene: TRBV4-3
clone size: NA
D gene: NA

CDR3 DNA: TGCGCCAGCAGCTCTGGGACTAGCGGATACAATGAGCAGTTCTTC
CDR3 protein: CASSSGTSGYNEQFF
J gene: TRBJ2-1
V gene: TRBV5-1
clone size: medium-sized
D gene: TRBD2

CDR3 DNA: TGTGCCATCAGTCACTCCTACGAGCAGTACTTC
CDR3 protein: CAISHSYEQYF
J gene: TRBJ2-7
V gene: TRBV10-3
clone size: NA
D gene: NA

CDR3 DNA: TGTGCCATCAGGGGGGACAGTTCGAACACTGAAGCTTTCTTT
CDR3 protein: CAIRGDSSNTEAFF
J gene: TRBJ1-1
V gene: TRBV10-3
clone size: NA
D gene: TRBD1

CDR3 DNA: TGTGCCAGTAGTCGATGGACAGGGGGCGCCGCTTCACCCCTCCACTTT
CDR3 protein: CASSRWTGGAASPLHF
J gene: TRBJ1-6
V gene: TRBV19
clone size: NA
D gene: TRBD1

CDR3 DNA: TGTGCCAGCAGGGGCCAGGGGGCAGACCTGTTTTTT
CDR3 protein: CASRGQGADLFF
J gene: TRBJ1-4
V gene: TRBV7-9
clone size: many
D gene: TRBD1

CDR3 DNA: TGCGCCAGCAGCTTGGAAGGGGTAAATCAGCCCCAGCATTTT
CDR3 protein: CASSLEGVNQPQHF
J gene: TRBJ1-5
V gene: TRBV5-1
clone size: NA
D gene: NA

CDR3 DNA: TGTGCCAGCAGCCGCGGGACTAGCGGGGGGTTAGGTGAGCAGTTCTTC
CDR3 protein: CASSRGTSGGLGEQFF
J gene: TRBJ2-1
V gene: TRBV11-2
clone size: NA
D gene: TRBD2

CDR3 DNA: TGCAGCGTCCGGACGGGGGTGAACACTGAAGCTTTCTTT
CDR3 protein: CSVRTGVNTEAFF
J gene: TRBJ1-1
V gene: TRBV29-1
clone size: once
D gene: NA

CDR3 DNA: TGTGCCAGCAGCTTGTACAGGTTTAGGACAGATACGCAGTATTTT
CDR3 protein: CASSLYRFRTDTQYF
J gene: TRBJ2-3
V gene: TRBV5-8
clone size: NA
D gene: NA

CDR3 DNA: TGTGCCAGTAGTACAGGGTCTATGCCTCAGGGGCCCCAGCATTTT
CDR3 protein: CASSTGSMPQGPQHF
J gene: TRBJ1-5
V gene: TRBV19
clone size: NA
D gene: NA

CDR3 DNA: TGTGCCAGCAAAGGTTCGGGGAATCAGCCCCAGCATTTT
CDR3 protein: CASKGSGNQPQHF
J gene: TRBJ1-5
V gene: TRBV6-1
clone size: NA
D gene: NA

CDR3 DNA: TGTGCCAGCAGCCCGAGGAGGAGAAATTCACCCCTCCACTTT
CDR3 protein: CASSPRRRNSPLHF
J gene: TRBJ1-6
V gene: TRBV9
clone size: NA
D gene: NA

CDR3 DNA: TGTGCCAGTAGTCGACAGGGTCTCCCGGTCGAGGGCTACACCTTC
CDR3 protein: CASSRQGLPVEGYTF
J gene: TRBJ1-2
V gene: TRBV19
clone size: once
D gene: TRBD1

CDR3 DNA: TGTGCCAGCAGTGGCGCAGGATGGTACGGGGCCAACGTCCTGACTTTC
CDR3 protein: CASSGAGWYGANVLTF
J gene: TRBJ2-6
V gene: TRBV2
clone size: NA
D gene: NA

CDR3 DNA: TGTGCCAGCCGAGAAGGGCCGGGGGGCACAGATACGCAGTATTTT
CDR3 protein: CASREGPGGTDTQYF
J gene: TRBJ2-3
V gene: TRBV6-5
clone size: NA
D gene: NA

CDR3 DNA: TGTGCCAGCAGCCGGAAGGGACTAGCGGGGGCAGATACGCAGTATTTT
CDR3 protein: CASSRKGLAGADTQYF
J gene: TRBJ2-3
V gene: TRBV5-8
clone size: NA
D gene: TRBD2

CDR3 DNA: TGTGCCTGGAGTGTACGCAGGGCAGATACGCAGTATTTT
CDR3 protein: CAWSVRRADTQYF
J gene: TRBJ2-3
V gene: TRBV30
clone size: few
D gene: NA

CDR3 DNA: TGTGCCAGCAGCTCACCGGACAGGGGCGACTATGGCTACACCTTC
CDR3 protein: CASSSPDRGDYGYTF
J gene: TRBJ1-2
V gene: TRBV7-9
clone size: NA
D gene: TRBD1

CDR3 DNA: TGCGCCAGCAGCCAAGACAAGGGACTAGCGGGCCAAGATACGCAGTATTTT
CDR3 protein: CASSQDKGLAGQDTQYF
J gene: TRBJ2-3
V gene: TRBV4-1
clone size: once
D gene: TRBD2

CDR3 DNA: TGTGCCAGCAGCCCGGGGTATGGCTACACCTTC
CDR3 protein: CASSPGYGYTF
J gene: TRBJ1-2
V gene: TRBV11-2
clone size: NA
D gene: NA

CDR3 DNA: TGTGCCAGCAGTGCGACTTCTGGGGCCAACGTCCTGACTTTC
CDR3 protein: CASSATSGANVLTF
J gene: TRBJ2-6
V gene: TRBV2
clone size: NA
D gene: NA

CDR3 DNA: TGTGCCAGCAGCCCCCAGGGGGCGAACACTGAAGCTTTCTTT
CDR3 protein: CASSPQGANTEAFF
J gene: TRBJ1-1
V gene: TRBV7-9
clone size: NA
D gene: TRBD1

CDR3 DNA: TGTGCCAGCAGTGAACGGGACTATGGCTACACCTTC
CDR3 protein: CASSERDYGYTF
J gene: TRBJ1-2
V gene: TRBV2
clone size: few
D gene: NA

CDR3 DNA: TGTGCCAGCAGCTTAGTAAGATACAGGGAGAACACTGAAGCTTTCTTT
CDR3 protein: CASSLVRYRENTEAFF
J gene: TRBJ1-1
V gene: TRBV13
clone size: NA
D gene: NA

CDR3 DNA: TGTGCCAGCAGCCGCGGGAGAGGGTACACTGAAGCTTTCTTT
CDR3 protein: CASSRGRGYTEAFF
J gene: TRBJ1-1
V gene: TRBV7-2
clone size: few
D gene: NA